Listed below are T cell receptor beta chains from one sample, sequenced in a study of T-cell memory formation after mild COVID-19. TCRdb used MiXCR to reprocess the 5' RACE reads, holding one entry per CDR3 protein. This sample has hundreds of thousands of distinct CDR3 sequences, with 20% to 25% found just once. Material: PBMCs or a T cell subset sorted from them (not recorded which). Every receptor here comes from a man aged 18 to 35 who had mild COVID-19 (a few samples of this study predate the infection). Cell type and time point are not known. Both conserved end residues are trimmed from each CDR3. The order of the fields is J gene, clone size, V gene, D gene, CDR3 protein. The D gene is left open where the match is weak. Where a row states a size, it is once, few, many or the class of an expanded clone; other rows omit it.

>TRBJ2-6|.|TRBV29-1|.
SVGTDFESGANVLT
>TRBJ2-7|few|TRBV2|.
ASRQGPSYEQY
>TRBJ1-1|.|TRBV7-9|.
ASSSRRTELNTEAF
>TRBJ2-1|few|TRBV3-1|TRBD1
ASSRPTGQPYNEQF
>TRBJ1-2|.|TRBV20-1|.
SARVGGGGYT
>TRBJ1-2|.|TRBV20-1|.
SAAGTSYGYT
>TRBJ1-2|.|TRBV5-6|.
ASSSKGPAYGYT
>TRBJ2-6|.|TRBV20-1|.
SANGANVLT
>TRBJ2-5|.|TRBV7-9|TRBD1
ASSSHSGGETQY
>TRBJ2-7|.|TRBV7-2|TRBD1
ASSTGEGYEQY
>TRBJ1-1|few|TRBV5-1|TRBD1
ASSAGGGSTEAF
>TRBJ1-5|.|TRBV3-1|.
ASSHYRAQPQH
>TRBJ2-1|few|TRBV5-1|.
ASTPSHGLYNEQF
>TRBJ1-1|.|TRBV5-1|.
ASSFLSGRNTEAF
>TRBJ1-2|.|TRBV7-9|TRBD1
ASSSELTGEEIGYT
>TRBJ1-5|.|TRBV19|.
ASRPAGNQPQH
>TRBJ1-1|many|TRBV7-2|.
ASSLRNSNTEAF
>TRBJ2-1|few|TRBV7-2|TRBD1
ASSLDRGLQF
>TRBJ1-5|few|TRBV6-2/TRBV6-3|.
ASSPPVYQPQH
>TRBJ1-2|few|TRBV6-2/TRBV6-3|.
ASRMTGYGYT
>TRBJ2-2|many|TRBV7-3|.
ASSLQETGELF